Listed below are T cell receptor beta chains from one sample, sequenced in a study of radiation and T cells in renal cell carcinoma. The repertoire was sequenced with immunoSEQ multiplex PCR; TCRdb's copy has only in-frame clones and lacks some. This sample has tens of thousands of clones; approximately 86% occur once, and the top ten carry 22%. Material: blood, obtained from a patient whose treatment included radiotherapy and nephrectomy. These receptors were collected from a woman aged 50 to 65 with renal cell carcinoma. The conserved cysteine and the conserved F or W are not part of the CDR3 here.

V	J	CDR3
TRBV7-2	TRBJ2-3	ASSLAHTDTQY
TRBV5-1	TRBJ1-3	ASSPFGFNTIY
TRBV7-6	TRBJ2-7	ASSLSQGTYEQY
TRBV2	TRBJ1-3	ASSGGGNTIY
TRBV9	TRBJ2-7	ASSESDRYEQY
TRBV7-8	TRBJ2-1	ASSSTFTGKFVDNEQF
TRBV6-5	TRBJ1-5	ASSDRMYQPQH
TRBV19	TRBJ1-5	ASSSTGSNQPQH
TRBV5-4	TRBJ2-7	ASRTGTGGNEQY
TRBV6-6	TRBJ2-7	ASSNGDRGLGEQY
TRBV7-2	TRBJ2-7	ASSARDIYEQY
TRBV2	TRBJ1-2	ASSGTGNYGYT
TRBV5-4	TRBJ1-5	ASSLPGSNQPQH
TRBV5-5	TRBJ2-6	ASSPQPRDSYWVTANVLT
TRBV25-1	TRBJ2-7	ASSGAGQALLEQY
TRBV2	TRBJ1-6	ASSEKWQRDSPLH
TRBV25-1	TRBJ2-1	ASSRGGEQF
TRBV28	TRBJ2-7	ASSFNDVGEKY
TRBV27	TRBJ2-7	ASSLRLQGYEQY
TRBV10-3	TRBJ1-5	ATARYGAEQPQH
TRBV7-2	TRBJ2-7	ASSPMRGANEQY
TRBV7-2	TRBJ2-3	ASSPTDTQY
TRBV19	TRBJ1-4	ASSKGPGTGVLNEKLF
TRBV4-3	TRBJ2-1	ASSQIDAYNEQF
TRBV2	TRBJ2-7	ASSEDRWSSYEQY
TRBV5-8	TRBJ2-7	ASRSPGQSSYEQY
TRBV18	TRBJ1-2	ASSPSVADYGYT